This entry features one TCR beta chain sequence. TCRdb's copy holds only in-frame clones and misses some; the assay was immunoSEQ multiplex PCR. The sample has about 180,000 clones, around 85% seen once. The V gene lost 5 bases and the J gene lost 5 bases, with 13 bases spanning the gap. Germline CDR1 SGHAT, CDR2 FQNNGV. The CDR3 extends over 14 amino acids. The sample comes from a study of cytomegalovirus exposure and HLA in healthy donors. For the study at large: The same platform as the approximately 660 first-cohort repertoires was used for the 130 or so validation repertoires, a later analysis reported.

The clonotype was recovered from a man younger than 35 in good health and CMV-seropositive. The V call is TRBV11-2, the J call TRBJ2-1; D possibly corresponds to TRBD2 (5 bases). The sample taken for sequencing was PBMCs. The CDR3 spells CASSSLVSDNEQFF. The CDR3 DNA follows: TGTGCCAGCAGCAGCTTAGTTAGCGACAATGAGCAGTTCTTC.